These 7 T cell receptor beta chains were sequenced from one sample in a study of T-cell memory formation after mild COVID-19. One entry per CDR3 protein results from TCRdb running MiXCR on the 5' RACE reads. The sample has about 440,000 distinct CDR3 sequences, around 20% seen once. The sample consisted of PBMCs or a T cell subset sorted from them (not recorded which). These receptors came from an adult woman who had mild COVID-19 (a few samples of this study predate the infection). Cell type and time point are not known.

This chain links TRBV24-1 with TRBJ2-2, with TRBD1 matching 8 bases. The CDR3 contains 18 residues. V was clipped by 4 bases and J by 1 base; unmatched bases: 10. Germline lookup yields CDR1 KGHDR and CDR2 SFDVKD. DNA of the CDR3: TGTGCCACCAGTGACTCAACCCCCGGGACAGGGAACACCGGGGAGCTGTTTTTT. This encodes CATSDSTPGTGNTGELFF.

This chain links TRBV6-2 or TRBV6-3 with TRBJ2-1; no clear D gene. The CDR3 spans 15 residues. Germline CDR1 is MNHEY and CDR2 is SVGEGT. Trimming shortened V by 4 bases and J by 4 bases, and 14 bases separated the two germline ends. In DNA, the CDR3 is TGTGCCAGCAGTTCCCGACAAGGGCCATACAATGAGCAGTTCTTC. Translating it yields CASSSRQGPYNEQFF.

The J gene is TRBJ2-2, the V gene TRBV20-1; D is possibly TRBD1 (5 bases). Germline V CDR1 and CDR2: DFQATT, SNEGSKA (reference sequence). Trimming removed 3 bases from V and 7 bases from J, with 9 bases in between. The CDR3 runs 12 residues. This CDR3 reads CSARGQGGELFF. CDR3 coding DNA: TGCAGTGCTAGGGGCCAGGGCGGGGAGCTGTTTTTT.

The chain carries TRBV7-9 and TRBJ2-7, with D perhaps being TRBD1 or TRBD2 (5 bases each). From germline, CDR1 is SEHNR and CDR2 FQNEAQ (reference sequence). This CDR3 has 17 residues. The germline V and J ends were trimmed by 4 bases and 0 bases, with 19 bases remaining between them. The CDR3 loop reads CASSSLIGTDSSYEQYF. For the CDR3, the DNA is TGTGCCAGCAGCTCACTGATCGGGACGGATAGCTCCTACGAGCAGTACTTC.

For the CDR3, the DNA is TGTGCCAGCAGGCTTAGCTCTCTGACAGCAGCGACCCAGTACTTC. Its protein product is CASRLSSLTAATQYF. The rearrangement joins TRBV28 to TRBJ2-5, with a possible D match to TRBD1 (5 bases). The CDR3 spans 15 residues. Germline-derived CDR1 and CDR2 are MDHEN and SYDVKM. V lost 6 bases, J lost 7 bases, and 21 bases lay in between. Drawing the rest from reference TRBV28 and TRBJ2-5, the complete variable domain is DVKVTQSSRYLVKRTGEKVFLECVQDMDHENMFWYRQDPGLGLRLIYFSYDVKMKEKGDIPEGYSVSREKKERFSLILESASTNQTSMYLCASRLSSLTAATQYFGPGTRLLVL.

The J gene is TRBJ2-7, the V gene TRBV13; D may correspond to TRBD1 or TRBD2 (5 bases each). The CDR3 totals 14 residues. Per germline, CDR1 PRHDT and CDR2 FYEKMQ (reference sequence). V lost 4 bases, J lost 6 bases, and 16 bases lay in between. The CDR3 spells CASSWDVRGSEQYF. In nucleotides, the CDR3 is TGTGCCAGCAGCTGGGACGTCCGGGGTTCCGAGCAGTACTTC.

This rearrangement joins TRBV5-6 to TRBJ2-5; perhaps TRBD2 as D (5 bases). This CDR3 has 14 residues. Germline lookup yields CDR1 SGHDT and CDR2 YYEEEE. Trimming shortened V by 1 base and J by 2 bases, and 9 bases separated the two germline ends. The CDR3 spells CASSLFRGQETQYF. The DNA for the CDR3 is TGTGCCAGCAGCTTGTTCCGGGGACAAGAGACCCAGTACTTC.